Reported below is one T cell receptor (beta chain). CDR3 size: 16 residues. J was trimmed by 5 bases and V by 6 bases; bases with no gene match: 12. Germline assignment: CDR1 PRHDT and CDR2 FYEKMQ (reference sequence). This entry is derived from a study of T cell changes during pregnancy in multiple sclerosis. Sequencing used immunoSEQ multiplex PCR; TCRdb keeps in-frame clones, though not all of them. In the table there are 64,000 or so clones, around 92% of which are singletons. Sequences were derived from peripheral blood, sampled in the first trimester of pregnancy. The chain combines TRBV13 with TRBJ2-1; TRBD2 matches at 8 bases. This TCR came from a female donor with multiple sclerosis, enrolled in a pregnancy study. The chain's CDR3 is CASRSALSGIHNEQFF. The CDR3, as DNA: TGTGCCAGCAGGTCCGCCCTTAGCGGGATTCACAATGAGCAGTTCTTC.